This TCR beta chain was sequenced for a study of shared clonotypes between healthy human individuals. Study-level points and caveats: Clonotype sharing among donors, it was expected, would be affected by sequencing depth.

CDR3 size: 12 residues. Germline V gene lookup returns CDR1 SQVTM and CDR2 ANQGSEA. V was pared by 2 bases and J by 4 bases, with 9 bases between. Each sorted subset replicate got 200 ng genomic DNA, roughly 30,000 genomes. The repertoire was sequenced with immunoSEQ multiplex PCR; TCRdb's copy has only in-frame clones and lacks some. The sample has around 2.1 million clones, around 95% seen once. A remark on this clone: Antigen: not known. Other DNA sequences in this sample translate to the same CDR3.

The rearrangement uses TRBV29-1 and TRBJ2-7; unclear D gene. Source material: naive CD4+ T cells sorted from blood. Subset: CD45RA+ positively selected. The TCR sequence derives from a man in his late teens or twenties in good health. In nucleotides, the CDR3 is TGCAGCGTTGAAAAGGGCGGTTACGAGCAGTACTTC. As protein: CSVEKGGYEQYF.